This record concerns one T cell receptor beta chain sequence. The target antigen is unknown. Per the germline V gene, CDR1 is SGHDT and CDR2 is YYEEEE. This CDR3 contains 16 residues. The germline V and J ends were trimmed by 1 base and 0 bases, with 11 bases remaining between them. This PCR relied on a set of 60 Vbeta primers and 13 Jbeta primers. Using immunoSEQ multiplex PCR, the repertoire was profiled, and TCRdb retains in-frame clones only, with some absent. Found here are fewer than 200,000 clones; the top ten clones hold about 1.2%. Those who donated were healthy bone marrow donors. The sample originates from a study of cytomegalovirus exposure and HLA in healthy donors. Study-level results: Most TCR beta V segments were productive about 90% or about 30% of the time in an earlier analysis.

The source material was PBMCs. The sequence was collected from a woman in her fifties or sixties in good health and CMV-seronegative. This chain uses TRBV5-6 with TRBJ1-3; perhaps TRBD1 as D (5 bases). CDR3 DNA sequence: TGTGCCAGCAGCTTGATGCGGGGGAGCTCTGGAAACACCATATATTTT. Translating it yields CASSLMRGSSGNTIYF.